These 28 T cell receptor beta chains originate from one sample sequenced in a study of read filtering for tumor transcriptome and immune sequencing. This library used roughly 370 ng RNA and molecular barcoded adaptors spanning alpha/delta and beta/gamma chains. TCRdb re-derived calls from the reads in MiXCR, one entry per CDR3 protein. The sample has about 54,000 distinct CDR3 sequences, over 9% seen once. Sequenced material: a population of CD138-negative cells sorted from bone marrow. The receptors come from a donor aged 40 or older with multiple myeloma.

Many counts were recorded for this clonotype. The chain joins TRBV2 to TRBJ1-4; 7 bases map to TRBD1. The CDR3 runs to 15 residues. V shed 7 bases and J 3 bases; nucleotides not matched to a gene: 8. The V gene's germline CDR1 is SNHLY and CDR2 FYNNEI. The CDR3 nucleotides read TGTGCCAGCAAGGACCACAGGGGATCTAATGAAAAACTGTTTTTT. This sequence encodes CASKDHRGSNEKLFF. Filled out from reference TRBV2 and TRBJ1-4, the complete variable domain reads EPEVTQTPSHQVTQMGQEVILRCVPISNHLYFYWYRQILGQKVEFLVSFYNNEISEKSEIFDDQFSVERPDGSNFTLKIRSTKLEDSAMYFCASKDHRGSNEKLFFGSGTQLSVL.

There are many counts of this clonotype. The gene calls are TRBV7-9 and TRBJ2-2; D is uncertain. V lost 0 bases and J 3 bases, leaving 2 bases between the germline ends. The length of the CDR3 is 13 residues. CDR1 and CDR2 (germline): SEHNR, FQNEAQ (reference sequence). Here the CDR3 DNA reads TGTGCCAGCAGCTTAGCGCACACCGGGGAGCTGTTTTTT. It yields the protein CASSLAHTGELFF.

This clonotype showed up many times. This chain connects TRBV6-1 to TRBJ2-5; TRBD2 matches 7 bases. V trimming: 0 bases; J trimming: 5 bases; junction bases outside the gene matches: 6. The CDR3 has 15 residues. Germline V gives CDR1 MNHNS, CDR2 SASEGT. The CDR3 nucleotides read TGTGCCAGCAGTGAAGCGCTGGGGCGGGGGGAGACCCAGTACTTC. Translation gives CASSEALGRGETQYF.

This clonotype was found many times. The genes are TRBV28 and TRBJ1-1, with 12 bases lining up with TRBD1. Germline-derived CDR1 and CDR2 are MDHEN and SYDVKM. The CDR3 covers 15 residues. V lost 6 bases to trimming and J lost 7 bases; unmatched junction nucleotides: 9. CDR3 bases: TGTGCCAGCAGGCTGCCGGGACAGGGGGCGGATGAAGCTTTCTTT. Protein: CASRLPGQGADEAFF.

The chain carries TRBV20-1 and TRBJ2-7; the D gene is possibly TRBD1 (5 bases). V was clipped by 2 bases and J by 5 bases, with 16 bases between them. Germline V lookup: CDR1 DFQATT, CDR2 SNEGSKA (reference sequence). The CDR3 is 14 amino acids. This chain's CDR3 is CSARIHRPPNEQYF. The CDR3 DNA reads TGCAGTGCTAGAATACACAGGCCCCCTAACGAGCAGTACTTC.

This clonotype was seen repeatedly, ten times or more. V and J are TRBV20-1 and TRBJ2-3; D perhaps matches TRBD1 (6 bases). V was clipped by 3 bases and J by 0 bases, with 10 bases between them. The CDR3 is 14 amino acids. Germline-derived CDR1 and CDR2 are DFQATT and SNEGSKA (reference sequence). The CDR3 is CSARDSSSTDTQYF. In DNA, the CDR3 is TGCAGTGCTAGGGACAGCTCTAGCACAGATACGCAGTATTTT.

On this clonotype: Since a much larger clone is just one base distant, this may be a read error. The rearrangement links TRBV12-3 or TRBV12-4 to TRBJ1-1; a possible D gene is TRBD1 (5 bases). The CDR3 has 13 amino acids. CDR3 residues: CAGRPYEGVEAFF. CDR3 bases: TGTGCCGGCAGGCCTTATGAAGGGGTTGAAGCTTTCTTT.

This clonotype was detected ten times or more. The chain is built from TRBV12-3 or TRBV12-4 and TRBJ1-1, with D uncertain. The ends were cut back, 2 bases at V and 4 bases at J, with 11 bases in the middle. This CDR3 is built from 14 residues. The CDR3 region has the DNA TGTGCCAGCAGTTTAAGTAGGGTCGGCACTGAAGCTTTCTTT. It yields the protein CASSLSRVGTEAFF.

This clonotype was picked up many times. The rearrangement joins TRBV20-1 to TRBJ1-5; maybe TRBD1 (5 bases). Germline-derived CDR1 and CDR2 are DFQATT and SNEGSKA (reference sequence). CDR3 length equals 13 residues. Trimming cost V 6 bases and J 7 bases, with 16 bases left between them. The chain's CDR3 is CSAEGQAGQPQHF. In DNA form, the CDR3 reads TGCAGTGCAGAAGGACAAGCAGGGCAGCCCCAGCATTTT.

This clonotype was seen at least ten times. The genes are TRBV20-1 and TRBJ2-5; D ambiguous. Germline V CDR1 and CDR2: DFQATT, SNEGSKA (reference sequence). The CDR3 is 12 amino acids. Trimming removed 3 bases at V and 3 bases at J, with 8 bases between. The CDR3 bases are TGCAGTGCTAGTATGAAGAAAGAGACCCAGTACTTC. It codes for CSASMKKETQYF.

This clonotype was recorded at least ten times. The chain joins TRBV19 to TRBJ1-1, with D unclear. Germline V lookup: CDR1 LNHDA, CDR2 SQIVND (reference sequence). The CDR3 sequence is 13 residues long. V lost 9 bases and J lost 1, with 12 bases in between. CDR3 sequence: CASLKDRNTEAFF. CDR3 DNA sequence: TGTGCCAGCCTGAAGGATCGGAACACTGAAGCTTTCTTT.

This clonotype was counted many times. The chain links TRBV5-1 to TRBJ2-3, with no clear D. The CDR3 contains 14 residues. The germline CDR1 and CDR2 sequences are SGHRS and YFSETQ. The V gene lost 7 bases and the J gene lost 3 bases, with 15 bases spanning the gap. The CDR3 protein is CASAPRRRTDTQYF. CDR3 sequence (DNA): TGCGCCAGCGCTCCCCGCCGAAGAACAGATACGCAGTATTTT.

This clonotype has at least ten counts. J is TRBJ2-3 and V is TRBV30; D uncertain. Trimming cost V 1 base and J 5 bases, with 4 bases left between them. Germline V gives CDR1 GTSNPN, CDR2 SVGIG (reference sequence). The CDR3 covers 11 residues. As DNA, the CDR3 is TGTGCCTGGAGTGACCAAGATACGCAGTATTTT. Protein product: CAWSDQDTQYF.

A few counts support this clonotype. The junction and the germline gene differ at one end; a read error may be behind it. The gene calls are TRBV28 and TRBJ2-6; 8 bases match TRBD2. Germline CDR1 is MDHEN and CDR2 is SYDVKM. The CDR3 covers 17 residues. CDR3 residues: CASSSHTSGRGAYVLTF. CDR3 nucleotide sequence: TGTGCCAGCAGCTCCCATACTAGCGGTCGAGGGGCCTACGTCCTGACTTTC.

There are many counts of this clonotype. In nucleotides, the CDR3 is TGTGCCACCAGTGATTTGCCACGACTAGCGGGGGATGAGCAGTTCTTC. Protein: CATSDLPRLAGDEQFF. This chain links TRBV24-1 with TRBJ2-1, with 12 positions matching TRBD2. CDR1 KGHDR and CDR2 SFDVKD come from the germline V gene. J was trimmed by 8 bases and V by 0 bases; bases with no gene match: 4. The CDR3 has 16 amino acids.

The sample holds many counts of this clonotype. This chain connects TRBV18 to TRBJ1-1, with 8 bases aligning to TRBD1. The V and J ends lost 3 bases and 4 bases, in that order; junction bases with no gene match: 13. The CDR3 extends over 17 amino acids. Germline CDR1 and CDR2: KGHSH and LQKENI. This chain's CDR3 is CASSPNESGGRGTEAFF. CDR3 in DNA: TGTGCCAGCTCACCTAATGAGTCAGGGGGCAGAGGCACTGAAGCTTTCTTT.

About this clonotype itself: One junction end does not reproduce the germline sequence, and a read error may be involved. The CDR3 sequence: CASSSQRGLRGKPFF. DNA for the CDR3: TGCGCCAGCAGCTCCCAAAGGGGGTTACGAGGAAAACCGTTTTTT. The rearrangement uses TRBV5-1 and TRBJ1-4; a possible D gene is TRBD1 (6 bases). The CDR3 is 15 residues long. The germline V gene has CDR1 SGHRS and CDR2 YFSETQ.

This clonotype was counted ten times or more. The V gene is TRBV7-9, the J gene TRBJ1-1, with a possible D match to TRBD1 (5 bases). The CDR3 spans 11 residues. Trimming removed 6 bases at V and 7 bases at J, with 9 bases between. Germline-derived CDR1 and CDR2 are SEHNR and FQNEAQ (reference sequence). The DNA of the CDR3 is TGTGCCAGCAGTTTTGACAGTGAAGCTTTCTTT. Translated, it gives CASSFDSEAFF. Based on the CDR3 plus reference TRBV7-9 and TRBJ1-1, the full variable domain is DTGVSQNPRHKITKRGQNVTFRCDPISEHNRLYWYRQTLGQGPEFLTYFQNEAQLEKSRLLSDRFSAERPKGSFSTLEIQRTEQGDSAMYLCASSFDSEAFFGQGTRLTVV.

The table lists this clonotype with many counts. The chain joins TRBV27 to TRBJ2-7, with D hard to call. V was cut by 6 bases and J by 2 bases, with 17 bases left in between. The CDR3 sequence is 15 residues long. From germline, CDR1 is MNHEY and CDR2 SMNVEV (reference sequence). The CDR3 region has the DNA TGTGCCAGCAGGGGCCTAGGGAAATCAACCTACGAGCAGTACTTC. Translated, it gives CASRGLGKSTYEQYF.

This clonotype was counted many times. The junction and the germline gene differ at one end; a read error may be behind it. The J gene is TRBJ1-1, the V gene TRBV6-1; D is unresolved. The CDR3 covers 13 residues. CDR1 MNHNS and CDR2 SASEGT come from the germline V gene. The CDR3 bases are TGTGCCAGCAGACCCGGCTTGAGCACTGAGGCTTTCTTT. Residues: CASRPGLSTEAFF.

This clonotype occurred many times. The gene calls are TRBV20-1 and TRBJ1-6; 7 bases line up with TRBD1. Germline V gene lookup returns CDR1 DFQATT and CDR2 SNEGSKA (reference sequence). The V gene end was trimmed by 5 bases and the J gene end by 9 bases; junction bases not matched to a gene: 4. The CDR3 spans 12 residues. The CDR3 coding sequence is TGCAGTGCTGGGAACAGGGGTTCACCCCTCCACTTT. This gives the protein CSAGNRGSPLHF.

Ten or more counts support this clonotype. The rearrangement uses TRBV6-5 and TRBJ2-1; D is undetermined. Germline lookup yields CDR1 MNHEY and CDR2 SVGAGI. This CDR3 spans 17 amino acids. V was cut by 0 bases and J by 5 bases, with 17 bases left in between. The chain's CDR3 is CASSYSTGAVRHNEQFF. The CDR3 DNA sequence: TGTGCCAGCAGTTACTCGACCGGAGCAGTTAGGCACAATGAGCAGTTCTTC.

This clonotype showed up many times. V gene TRBV4-1 combines with J gene TRBJ2-6, with D possibly matching TRBD1 (5 bases). CDR3 length equals 19 residues. Germline V gives CDR1 MGHRA, CDR2 YSYEKL. V dropped 4 bases and J dropped 2 bases, with 21 bases sitting between them. CDR3 protein: CASSPKQSQVVTGANVLTF. DNA for the CDR3: TGCGCCAGCAGCCCCAAGCAGTCACAGGTGGTGACTGGGGCCAACGTCCTGACTTTC.

A remark on this clonotype: This clone may be a read error of a much larger clone one base away. The CDR3 carries no conserved terminal phenylalanine or tryptophan, so it likely arises from a read error. The V call is TRBV20-1, the J call TRBJ2-2; 9 nucleotides agree with TRBD1. The germline V gene has CDR1 DFQATT and CDR2 SNEGSKA (reference sequence). The CDR3 loop spans 15 amino acids. With V trimmed by 4 bases and J by 0 bases, 3 bases remained unmatched. The CDR3 sequence is CSATRQGANTGELFL. The CDR3 DNA reads TGCAGTGCTACCCGACAGGGGGCGAACACCGGGGAGCTGTTTCTT.

Remarks on this clonotype: This may be a read error, as it is one base from a much larger clone. The CDR3 ends on some other residue instead of the conserved phenylalanine or tryptophan, so this is likely a read error. The V gene is TRBV2, the J gene TRBJ1-1, with no clear D. Germline values: CDR1 SNHLY, CDR2 FYNNEI. The CDR3 covers 13 residues. Deletions cut 1 base from V and 5 bases from J, with 8 bases between. The CDR3 protein is CASSEGGGTEAFL. The CDR3 DNA reads TGTGCCAGCAGTGAAGGGGGAGGGACTGAAGCTTTCCTT.

A single count supports this clonotype. The genes are TRBV6-2 or TRBV6-3 and TRBJ2-4; D not certain. CDR3 length: 15 amino acids. The V end lost 5 bases, the J end lost 6 bases, and 17 bases lay between the germline ends. Per germline, CDR1 MNHEY and CDR2 SVGEGT. The CDR3 DNA reads as TGTGCCAGCAGTCCAAACCTATTGAACAGAAACATTCAGTACTTC. Its translation: CASSPNLLNRNIQYF.

Only a few counts were recorded for this clonotype. The chain links TRBV15 to TRBJ2-5; D unresolved. This CDR3 region has 16 residues. Germline V gene lookup returns CDR1 LNHNV and CDR2 YYDKDF (reference sequence). V was shortened by 0 bases and J by 5 bases, with 16 bases between the two germline ends. In nucleotides, the CDR3 is TGTGCCACCAGCAGAGATAGTGCAGTTCGGGCGGAGACCCAGTACTTC. Residues: CATSRDSAVRAETQYF.

This clonotype was seen ten or more times. J is TRBJ1-4 and V is TRBV18, with no clear D. The CDR3 loop spans 17 amino acids. The germline gives CDR1 KGHSH, CDR2 LQKENI. With 3 bases removed from V and 8 bases from J, the gap between germline ends came to 22 bases. The CDR3 coding sequence is TGTGCCAGCTCACCCCTTCCGCCAACAGTCATCCGGGAAAAACTGTTTTTT. It specifies CASSPLPPTVIREKLFF.